The 21 T cell receptor beta chains below come from one sample, sequenced in a study of CD8 T cells in ankylosing spondylitis. TCRdb called the 5' RACE reads again in MiXCR, with one record for every CDR3 protein. Among 200,000 to 250,000 distinct CDR3 sequences listed, over 9.5% were seen once. The sequenced sample consisted of blood, either unsorted or a sorted T cell fraction (not recorded which). The receptor set was obtained from a male donor with ankylosing spondylitis or in good health (not recorded which).

This clonotype occurred many times. This chain joins TRBV3-1 and TRBJ1-2; possible D gene TRBD1, 5 bases. Germline assignment: CDR1 LGHDT and CDR2 YNNKEL (reference sequence). The germline V and J ends were trimmed by 0 bases and 5 bases, with 16 bases remaining between them. The CDR3 extends over 16 amino acids. The DNA for the CDR3 is TGTGCCAGCAGCCAAGATTTCCGGGGGTCCGCATATGGCTACACCTTC. It specifies CASSQDFRGSAYGYTF.

This clonotype was counted ten times or more. CDR3 in DNA: TGCAGCGTTCCTCAAGGACAGGGGCGGACCCAGTACTTC. Translated, it gives CSVPQGQGRTQYF. The rearrangement joins TRBV29-1 to TRBJ2-5, with TRBD1 identical over 9 bases. This CDR3 spans 13 amino acids. The germline gives CDR1 SQVTM, CDR2 ANQGSEA. V shed 5 bases, J shed 7 bases, and the junction held 8 bases outside the gene matches. Based on the CDR3 plus reference TRBV29-1 and TRBJ2-5, the full variable domain is SAVISQKPSRDICQRGTSLTIQCQVDSQVTMMFWYRQQPGQSLTLIATANQGSEATYESGFVIDKFPISRPNLTFSTLTVSNMSPEDSSIYLCSVPQGQGRTQYFGPGTRLLVL.

Many counts were recorded for this clonotype. This sequence joins TRBV5-5 and TRBJ2-3; unclear D gene. Germline CDR1 reads SGHKS; CDR2 reads YYEKEE (reference sequence). This CDR3 has 15 residues. V shed 0 bases and J shed 2 bases, with 10 bases lying between them. Here the CDR3 DNA reads TGTGCCAGCAGCTTGGAGCTGCGGATCACAGATACGCAGTATTTT. Translating it yields CASSLELRITDTQYF.

The sample holds many counts of this clonotype. V is TRBV5-6 and J is TRBJ2-1; D gene uncertain. V was clipped by 4 bases and J by 7 bases, with 12 bases between them. The CDR3 length is 13 residues. Germline V CDR1 and CDR2: SGHDT, YYEEEE. The CDR3 bases are TGTGCCAGCAGCCTACTCATGGGGAATGAGCAGTTCTTC. This encodes CASSLLMGNEQFF.

This clonotype showed up many times. This chain joins TRBV20-1 and TRBJ1-1, with D perhaps TRBD1 (6 bases). V lost 3 bases, J lost 0 bases, and 20 bases lay in between. Germline-derived CDR1 and CDR2 are DFQATT and SNEGSKA (reference sequence). The CDR3 totals 17 residues. The CDR3 DNA is TGCAGTGCTAGTCCTGGGGGGCTCAGAGTAATGAACACTGAAGCTTTCTTT. Amino acids: CSASPGGLRVMNTEAFF.

The CDR3 reads CASSLIQGWVSEQYF. The DNA of the CDR3 is TGTGCCAGCAGCTTAATCCAGGGTTGGGTCTCCGAGCAGTACTTC. V and J are TRBV7-9 and TRBJ2-7, with a possible D match to TRBD1 (5 bases). The CDR3 extends over 15 amino acids. The germline V and J ends were trimmed by 2 bases and 6 bases, with 17 bases remaining between them. The germline V gene has CDR1 SEHNR and CDR2 FQNEAQ (reference sequence).

Remarks on this clonotype: This may come from a read error, since a much larger clone is one base off. The chain links TRBV5-1 to TRBJ2-2, with a tentative D call TRBD2 (5 bases). Germline CDR1 reads SGHRS; CDR2 reads YFSETQ. The V and J ends lost 0 bases and 5 bases respectively, with 11 bases between them. The length of the CDR3 is 15 residues. The CDR3 DNA is TGCGCCAGCAGCTTGGTTAGCGAGAGGACCGGGGAGCTGTTTTTT. Protein sequence: CASSLVSERTGELFF.

This clonotype was counted only a few times. The genes are TRBV15 and TRBJ1-1; D remains ambiguous. Trimming stripped 0 bases from V and 0 bases from J, with 11 bases between. The CDR3 runs to 16 residues. CDR1 and CDR2 from the germline V gene are LNHNV and YYDKDF (reference sequence). CDR3 sequence reads: CATSRDPTRMNTEAFF. CDR3 nucleotide sequence: TGTGCCACCAGCAGAGATCCCACACGGATGAACACTGAAGCTTTCTTT.

This clonotype was observed many times. This chain links TRBV2 with TRBJ2-3; 8 nucleotides match TRBD2. Germline-derived CDR1 and CDR2 are SNHLY and FYNNEI. The CDR3 length is 13 residues. J lost 5 bases, V lost 7 bases, and 5 bases had no gene match. The CDR3 sequence: CASIGGVRDTQYF. The CDR3 nucleotides are TGTGCCAGCATCGGGGGGGTTAGAGATACGCAGTATTTT.

This clonotype was detected many times. The CDR3 is CASSLEGVPNYGYTF. CDR3 nucleotides: TGCGCCAGCAGCTTGGAGGGGGTCCCTAACTATGGCTACACCTTC. The rearrangement links TRBV5-1 to TRBJ1-2, with TRBD1 as a possible D gene (6 bases). The CDR3 runs 15 residues. Germline CDR1 and CDR2: SGHRS and YFSETQ. V lost 0 bases to trimming and J lost 0 bases, with 9 bases between them.

This clonotype showed up many times. The chain couples TRBV25-1 to TRBJ2-3; 7 positions agree with TRBD2. The length of the CDR3 is 13 residues. From germline, CDR1 is MGHDK and CDR2 SYGVNS. With 4 bases clipped from V and 6 bases from J, the junction kept 4 bases outside the gene matches. CDR3 nucleotide sequence: TGTGCCAGCAGTGTCTGGGGAGGGGATACGCAGTATTTT. Translated: CASSVWGGDTQYF.

This clonotype was detected only a few times. This chain links TRBV25-1 with TRBJ2-1; D is possibly TRBD1 (5 bases). This CDR3 contains 18 residues. Between the trimmed V and J ends, which lost 5 bases and 5 bases, there was a span of 25 bases. Per the germline V gene, CDR1 is MGHDK and CDR2 is SYGVNS. The CDR3 reads CASSQTHPIGARNNEQFF. In nucleotides, the CDR3 is TGTGCCAGCAGTCAAACCCATCCGATAGGGGCGCGCAACAATGAGCAGTTCTTC.

This clonotype was seen at least ten times. This rearrangement joins TRBV6-6 to TRBJ2-7; perhaps TRBD1 as D (6 bases). The germline gives CDR1 MNHNY, CDR2 SVGAGI (reference sequence). The CDR3 spans 13 residues. V was trimmed by 7 bases and J by 4 bases, leaving 14 bases between them. CDR3 DNA sequence: TGTGCCAGCACCGGGACATTAGGGTACGAGCAGTACTTC. Translation: CASTGTLGYEQYF.

This clonotype was recorded many times. The chain carries TRBV7-2 and TRBJ2-7; D perhaps matches TRBD2 (5 bases). The CDR3 contains 11 residues. Trimming took 5 bases from V and 9 from J, leaving 11 bases between them. CDR1 and CDR2 from the germline V gene are SGHTA and FQGNSA. The CDR3 region has the DNA TGTGCCAGCAGCCCCGGGATCCCGCAGTACTTC. This encodes CASSPGIPQYF.

There are many counts of this clonotype. This chain links TRBV5-1 with TRBJ2-3, with D possibly being TRBD1 (5 bases). Germline V gene data show CDR1 as SGHRS and CDR2 as YFSETQ. The germline V and J ends were trimmed by 2 bases and 5 bases, with 9 bases remaining between them. The CDR3 consists of 13 residues. CDR3 residues: CASSFRDGDTQYF. DNA of the CDR3: TGCGCCAGCAGCTTCAGGGATGGAGATACGCAGTATTTT.

This rearrangement joins TRBV20-1 to TRBJ2-1, with 10 bases aligning to TRBD2. Germline loops: CDR1 DFQATT, CDR2 SNEGSKA (reference sequence). With V trimmed by 3 bases and J by 6 bases, 11 bases remained unmatched. The CDR3 has 16 amino acids. CDR3 coding DNA: TGCAGTGCTAGGGCCCTGACTAGCGGGTTATTCAATGAGCAGTTCTTC. Protein sequence: CSARALTSGLFNEQFF.

This clonotype appeared a few times. Germline is not matched at one junction end, which may reflect a read error. The chain recombines TRBV12-3 or TRBV12-4 with TRBJ2-7, with D hard to call. This CDR3 comprises 12 residues. DNA of the CDR3: TGTGCCAGCAGTTCCCTCTCCTCCGAGCAGTACTTC. This gives the protein CASSSLSSEQYF.

There are many counts of this clonotype. The chain links TRBV3-1 to TRBJ1-2; perhaps TRBD1 as D (6 bases). Germline CDR1 is LGHDT and CDR2 is YNNKEL (reference sequence). V lost 4 bases to trimming and J lost 3 bases, with 15 bases between them. The CDR3 length is 15 residues. The CDR3, as DNA: TGTGCCAGCAGCCCCTTGGGGGGCGCGGACTATGGCTACACCTTC. Protein: CASSPLGGADYGYTF.

This clonotype was picked up many times. The rearrangement uses TRBV12-3 or TRBV12-4 and TRBJ2-1; D uncertain. V lost 6 bases and J 7 bases, leaving 16 bases between the germline ends. This CDR3 is 14 amino acids long. Written as DNA, the CDR3 is TGTGCCAGCAGCCGTTTGGGGTTGGGGAATGAGCAGTTCTTC. Translation gives CASSRLGLGNEQFF.

The rearrangement uses TRBV6-4 and TRBJ2-5; either TRBD1 or TRBD2 may fit D (5 bases each). Trimming pared 6 bases from V and 2 bases from J, leaving 13 bases between. Germline values: CDR1 MRHNA, CDR2 SNTAGT. This CDR3 comprises 14 residues. This CDR3 is CASRRGDGQETQYF. The CDR3, as DNA: TGTGCCAGCAGGAGGGGTGATGGACAAGAGACCCAGTACTTC.

There are a few counts of this clonotype. The V gene is TRBV10-1, the J gene TRBJ2-5; the match to TRBD2 covers 13 bases. V was clipped by 0 bases and J by 7 bases; unmatched bases: 5. The V gene's germline CDR1 is WNHNN and CDR2 SYGVQD (reference sequence). This CDR3 has 16 amino acids. DNA for the CDR3: TGCGCCAGCAGTGAGTCGAGACGACTAGCGGGGGGGACCCAGTACTTC. Its translation: CASSESRRLAGGTQYF.